This T cell receptor beta chain comes out of a study of memory CD4+ T cells and cytomegalovirus serostatus. At the level of the study: Healthy Belgian adult donors included roughly nine CMV-positive and some 24 CMV-negative people.

Single viable CD3+CD4+CD8-CD45RO+ cells were sorted as the memory CD4+ T cells. Notes on the study in general: Each of 67 CMV-associated TCRbeta sequences occurred in one to five individuals. CMV serostatus prediction reached median AUC approximately 0.95, or 0.91 with US-trained model.

As concerns this clone: Its antigen remains unidentified.

The ends were cut back, 4 bases at V and 1 base at J, with 20 bases in the middle. The CDR3 has 18 residues. Per germline, CDR1 LNHDA and CDR2 SQIVND (reference sequence). Data came from immunoSEQ multiplex PCR; TCRdb stores just in-frame clones and leaves some out. The repertoire holds approximately 49,000 clones, with under 80% as singletons. This chain joins TRBV19 and TRBJ1-5, with TRBD1 as a possible D gene (5 bases). The sequenced sample consisted of memory CD4+ T cells from blood. This TCR derives from an adult in good health and CMV-seronegative. The CDR3 DNA follows: TGTGCCAGTAGTAAGCCCGTGGGGGGGTCTTCGAGCAATCAGCCCCAGCATTTT. The encoded protein is CASSKPVGGSSSNQPQHF.